A selection of T cell receptor beta chains follows, all from one sample in a study of T cells after posttransplantation cyclophosphamide. The repertoire was sequenced with immunoSEQ multiplex PCR; TCRdb's copy has only in-frame clones and lacks some. The data show 15,000 to 20,000 clones, with 65% to 85% seen just once and 2.8% held by the top ten. Material: PBMCs, obtained roughly 470 days after allogeneic stem cell transplant with calcineurin inhibitor and methotrexate. The receptors shown here come from a young adult male patient who received an allogeneic stem cell transplant from an unrelated donor, was CMV-positive, and had acute and chronic GVHD. Some of the T cells might come from the graft donor. The CDR3 runs from the conserved cysteine through the conserved F or W. Each record gives: V gene, J gene, D gene, clone size, CDR3 protein, CDR3 DNA. D genes are given only for firm matches. The listing skips clone size in some rows; elsewhere it reads once, few, many or a size class.

v_call: TRBV6-5; j_call: TRBJ2-5; d_call: TRBD1; clone_size: .; cdr3_aa: CASSYMDREETQYF; cdr3_nt: TGTGCCAGCAGTTACATGGACAGGGAAGAGACCCAGTACTTC
v_call: TRBV2; j_call: TRBJ2-5; d_call: TRBD2; clone_size: .; cdr3_aa: CASSSYSGSEKTQYF; cdr3_nt: TGTGCCAGCAGCTCGTATAGCGGGAGTGAGAAGACCCAGTACTTC
v_call: TRBV6-1; j_call: TRBJ1-1; d_call: TRBD1; clone_size: .; cdr3_aa: CASSGRDRGFMNTEAFF; cdr3_nt: TGTGCCAGCAGTGGCCGGGACAGGGGCTTCATGAACACTGAAGCTTTCTTT
v_call: TRBV25-1; j_call: TRBJ1-1; d_call: TRBD1; clone_size: .; cdr3_aa: CASSADRGGEAFF; cdr3_nt: TGTGCCAGCAGCGCGGACAGGGGTGGAGAAGCTTTCTTT
v_call: TRBV6-6; j_call: TRBJ2-2; d_call: .; clone_size: once; cdr3_aa: CASSPDTGELFF; cdr3_nt: TGTGCCAGCAGTCCCGACACCGGGGAGCTGTTTTTT
v_call: TRBV19; j_call: TRBJ1-1; d_call: TRBD1; clone_size: few; cdr3_aa: CASARQGGDTEAFF; cdr3_nt: TGTGCCAGTGCAAGACAGGGGGGCGACACTGAAGCTTTCTTT
v_call: TRBV5-1; j_call: TRBJ1-2; d_call: .; clone_size: .; cdr3_aa: CASSRLIDGSGGGYTF; cdr3_nt: TGCGCCAGCAGCCGACTTATCGACGGGTCCGGAGGGGGCTACACCTTC
v_call: TRBV7-2; j_call: TRBJ1-4; d_call: .; clone_size: few; cdr3_aa: CASSLWGGNEKLFF; cdr3_nt: TGTGCCAGCAGCCTGTGGGGGGGGAATGAAAAACTGTTTTTT
v_call: TRBV10-1; j_call: TRBJ2-6; d_call: .; clone_size: few; cdr3_aa: CASSSLRIAQSRANVLTF; cdr3_nt: TGCGCCAGCAGTAGTCTCAGGATCGCACAAAGTCGGGCCAACGTCCTGACTTTC
v_call: TRBV9; j_call: TRBJ2-3; d_call: TRBD2; clone_size: .; cdr3_aa: CASSDPRGGKRGTQYF; cdr3_nt: TGTGCCAGCAGCGACCCGCGGGGGGGCAAACGAGGTACGCAGTATTTT
v_call: TRBV29-1; j_call: TRBJ1-1; d_call: TRBD1; clone_size: .; cdr3_aa: CSVGQGDTEAFF; cdr3_nt: TGCAGCGTGGGACAGGGCGACACTGAAGCTTTCTTT
v_call: TRBV30; j_call: TRBJ2-1; d_call: .; clone_size: once; cdr3_aa: CAWRERYNEQFF; cdr3_nt: TGTGCCTGGCGGGAGAGGTACAATGAGCAGTTCTTC
v_call: TRBV7-2; j_call: TRBJ1-1; d_call: .; clone_size: .; cdr3_aa: CASSLGQNTEAFF; cdr3_nt: TGTGCCAGCAGCTTGGGGCAGAACACTGAAGCTTTCTTT
v_call: TRBV6-6; j_call: TRBJ1-3; d_call: .; clone_size: .; cdr3_aa: CASSYSILVGNTIYF; cdr3_nt: TGTGCCAGCAGTTACTCGATACTGGTGGGCAACACCATATATTTT
v_call: TRBV9; j_call: TRBJ2-3; d_call: TRBD2; clone_size: .; cdr3_aa: CASSSPLAGATDTQYF; cdr3_nt: TGTGCCAGCAGCTCCCCCTTAGCGGGGGCTACAGATACGCAGTATTTT
v_call: TRBV5-8; j_call: TRBJ1-4; d_call: TRBD1; clone_size: .; cdr3_aa: CASSPGQATNEKLFF; cdr3_nt: TGTGCCAGCAGCCCCGGACAGGCAACTAATGAAAAACTGTTTTTT
v_call: TRBV30; j_call: TRBJ1-4; d_call: TRBD1; clone_size: .; cdr3_aa: CAWSPQGMGEKLFF; cdr3_nt: TGTGCCTGGTCTCCACAGGGGATGGGTGAAAAACTGTTTTTT
v_call: TRBV11-3; j_call: TRBJ2-1; d_call: .; clone_size: .; cdr3_aa: CASSSSGGPYNEQFF; cdr3_nt: TGTGCCAGCAGTTCCTCGGGGGGCCCCTACAATGAGCAGTTCTTC
v_call: TRBV5-1; j_call: TRBJ2-1; d_call: .; clone_size: .; cdr3_aa: CASREAGTHNEQFF; cdr3_nt: TGCGCCAGCAGGGAGGCGGGTACGCACAATGAGCAGTTCTTC
v_call: TRBV19; j_call: TRBJ2-7; d_call: TRBD1; clone_size: .; cdr3_aa: CASSIERTGGYEQYF; cdr3_nt: TGTGCCAGTAGTATAGAGAGGACAGGGGGCTACGAGCAGTACTTC
v_call: TRBV27; j_call: TRBJ2-1; d_call: .; clone_size: .; cdr3_aa: CASRGLAILGNEQFF; cdr3_nt: TGTGCCAGCAGGGGTCTAGCGATACTCGGGAATGAGCAGTTCTTC
v_call: TRBV2; j_call: TRBJ2-7; d_call: .; clone_size: .; cdr3_aa: CASSEVGRGKNEQYF; cdr3_nt: TGTGCCAGCAGTGAGGTGGGAAGGGGTAAGAACGAGCAGTACTTC
v_call: TRBV7-9; j_call: TRBJ1-1; d_call: .; clone_size: few; cdr3_aa: CASTMSGELMNTEAFF; cdr3_nt: TGTGCCAGCACCATGTCGGGGGAATTAATGAACACTGAAGCTTTCTTT
v_call: TRBV19; j_call: TRBJ2-1; d_call: .; clone_size: .; cdr3_aa: CASSIDGGTYNEQFF; cdr3_nt: TGTGCCAGTAGTATAGATGGAGGGACCTACAATGAGCAGTTCTTC
v_call: TRBV21-1; j_call: TRBJ1-2; d_call: .; clone_size: .; cdr3_aa: CTSSKRYYGYTF; cdr3_nt: TGTACCAGCAGCAAGAGATACTATGGCTACACCTTC
v_call: TRBV5-1; j_call: TRBJ2-7; d_call: .; clone_size: .; cdr3_aa: CASSLDRANPTYEQYF; cdr3_nt: TGCGCCAGCAGCTTGGACAGGGCCAACCCCACTTACGAGCAGTACTTC
v_call: TRBV6-5; j_call: TRBJ2-7; d_call: TRBD1; clone_size: .; cdr3_aa: CATWGTASSYEQYF; cdr3_nt: TGTGCCACCTGGGGGACAGCGAGCTCCTACGAGCAGTACTTC
v_call: TRBV28; j_call: TRBJ1-2; d_call: TRBD1; clone_size: .; cdr3_aa: CASSWDRGPFYTF; cdr3_nt: TGTGCCAGCAGCTGGGACAGGGGACCCTTCTACACCTTC
v_call: TRBV16; j_call: TRBJ2-3; d_call: .; clone_size: .; cdr3_aa: CASSQIGRTESDTQYF; cdr3_nt: TGTGCCAGCAGCCAAATCGGTCGGACAGAGTCAGATACGCAGTATTTT
v_call: TRBV28; j_call: TRBJ2-3; d_call: TRBD2; clone_size: .; cdr3_aa: CASSPGLAHESTDTQYF; cdr3_nt: TGTGCCAGCAGCCCGGGACTAGCCCACGAGAGCACAGATACGCAGTATTTT
v_call: TRBV18; j_call: TRBJ2-7; d_call: TRBD1; clone_size: .; cdr3_aa: CASSSFPGQGIAYEQYF; cdr3_nt: TGTGCCAGCTCATCGTTCCCGGGACAGGGGATTGCCTACGAGCAGTACTTC
v_call: TRBV4-3; j_call: TRBJ2-2; d_call: .; clone_size: once; cdr3_aa: CASSGRGGMAGELFF; cdr3_nt: TGCGCCAGCAGCGGTAGGGGAGGCATGGCCGGGGAGCTGTTTTTT
v_call: TRBV7-2; j_call: TRBJ2-7; d_call: .; clone_size: .; cdr3_aa: CASSRLGGEQYF; cdr3_nt: TGTGCCAGCAGTCGACTCGGAGGCGAGCAGTACTTC
v_call: TRBV6-5; j_call: TRBJ1-1; d_call: .; clone_size: .; cdr3_aa: CASIDRENTEAFF; cdr3_nt: TGTGCCAGCATCGACAGAGAGAACACTGAAGCTTTCTTT
v_call: TRBV21-1; j_call: TRBJ1-2; d_call: .; clone_size: .; cdr3_aa: CASSKGSDRLYGYTF; cdr3_nt: TGTGCCAGCAGCAAAGGAAGCGACAGACTCTATGGCTACACCTTC
v_call: TRBV7-9; j_call: TRBJ2-1; d_call: .; clone_size: .; cdr3_aa: CANDLWRNDNEQFF; cdr3_nt: TGTGCCAACGACCTCTGGCGGAACGACAATGAGCAGTTCTTC
v_call: TRBV20-1; j_call: TRBJ2-5; d_call: .; clone_size: .; cdr3_aa: CSAQFQETQYF; cdr3_nt: TGCAGTGCTCAGTTTCAGGAGACCCAGTACTTC
v_call: TRBV7-9; j_call: TRBJ1-4; d_call: .; clone_size: few; cdr3_aa: CASSPGSSTEKLFF; cdr3_nt: TGTGCCAGCAGCCCGGGGAGTAGTACTGAAAAACTGTTTTTT
v_call: TRBV19; j_call: TRBJ1-5; d_call: TRBD1; clone_size: .; cdr3_aa: CASSIDQGAGQPQHF; cdr3_nt: TGTGCCAGTAGTATCGACCAGGGGGCTGGTCAGCCCCAGCATTTT
v_call: TRBV11-2; j_call: TRBJ1-3; d_call: .; clone_size: .; cdr3_aa: CASSPLRQVVRSGNTIYF; cdr3_nt: TGTGCCAGCAGCCCCCTCAGACAGGTCGTGCGCTCTGGAAACACCATATATTTT
v_call: TRBV5-4; j_call: TRBJ1-2; d_call: TRBD1; clone_size: .; cdr3_aa: CASSQAGGTGGANYGYTF; cdr3_nt: TGTGCCAGCAGCCAAGCAGGGGGGACAGGGGGCGCAAATTATGGCTACACCTTC
v_call: TRBV28; j_call: TRBJ2-5; d_call: .; clone_size: .; cdr3_aa: CASSLGVGTKETQYF; cdr3_nt: TGTGCCAGCAGTTTAGGGGTTGGGACAAAAGAGACCCAGTACTTC
v_call: TRBV7-2; j_call: TRBJ2-7; d_call: .; clone_size: few; cdr3_aa: CASSLSYEQYF; cdr3_nt: TGTGCCAGCAGCCTCTCCTACGAGCAGTACTTC
v_call: TRBV30; j_call: TRBJ2-7; d_call: .; clone_size: once; cdr3_aa: CAWSEDRTYEQYF; cdr3_nt: TGTGCCTGGAGTGAGGACAGAACCTACGAGCAGTACTTC
v_call: TRBV9; j_call: TRBJ2-5; d_call: .; clone_size: .; cdr3_aa: CASSVVEEGETQYF; cdr3_nt: TGTGCCAGCAGCGTAGTTGAGGAGGGGGAGACCCAGTACTTC
v_call: TRBV13; j_call: TRBJ2-7; d_call: TRBD1; clone_size: .; cdr3_aa: CASSADRGRNEQYF; cdr3_nt: TGTGCCAGCAGCGCGGACAGGGGAAGGAACGAGCAGTACTTC
v_call: TRBV9; j_call: TRBJ1-2; d_call: TRBD1; clone_size: .; cdr3_aa: CASSPRQGRGYTF; cdr3_nt: TGTGCCAGCAGCCCGCGACAGGGTAGGGGCTACACCTTC
v_call: TRBV19; j_call: TRBJ2-3; d_call: .; clone_size: .; cdr3_aa: CASSIAGSTDTQYF; cdr3_nt: TGTGCCAGTAGTATAGCGGGAAGCACAGATACGCAGTATTTT
v_call: TRBV7-2; j_call: TRBJ2-7; d_call: .; clone_size: .; cdr3_aa: CASSLVIGGSYEQYF; cdr3_nt: TGTGCCAGCAGCTTAGTCATCGGCGGCTCCTACGAGCAGTACTTC
v_call: TRBV7-6; j_call: TRBJ2-7; d_call: TRBD1; clone_size: .; cdr3_aa: CASSYGQGDEQYF; cdr3_nt: TGTGCCAGCAGCTACGGACAGGGCGACGAGCAGTACTTC
v_call: TRBV9; j_call: TRBJ1-1; d_call: TRBD1; clone_size: .; cdr3_aa: CASSEVGQGYTEAFF; cdr3_nt: TGTGCCAGCAGCGAAGTCGGACAGGGATACACTGAAGCTTTCTTT
v_call: TRBV19; j_call: TRBJ2-5; d_call: .; clone_size: once; cdr3_aa: CASSTGPQETQYF; cdr3_nt: TGTGCCAGTAGCACAGGACCGCAAGAGACCCAGTACTTC
v_call: TRBV11-3; j_call: TRBJ2-1; d_call: TRBD2; clone_size: .; cdr3_aa: CASSLSGGGAGEQFF; cdr3_nt: TGTGCCAGCAGCTTAAGTGGCGGGGGGGCTGGTGAGCAGTTCTTC